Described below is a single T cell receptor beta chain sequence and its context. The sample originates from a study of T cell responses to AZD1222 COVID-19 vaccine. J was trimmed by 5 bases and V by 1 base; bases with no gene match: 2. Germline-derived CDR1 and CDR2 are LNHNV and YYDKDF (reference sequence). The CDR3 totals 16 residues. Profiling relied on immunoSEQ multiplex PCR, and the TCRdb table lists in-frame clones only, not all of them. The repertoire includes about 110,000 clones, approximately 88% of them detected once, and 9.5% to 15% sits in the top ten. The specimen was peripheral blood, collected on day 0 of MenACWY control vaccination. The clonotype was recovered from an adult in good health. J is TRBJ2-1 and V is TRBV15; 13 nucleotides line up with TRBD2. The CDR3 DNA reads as TGTGCCACCAGCAGAGGGGGGACTAGCGGGAACAATGAGCAGTTCTTC. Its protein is CATSRGGTSGNNEQFF.